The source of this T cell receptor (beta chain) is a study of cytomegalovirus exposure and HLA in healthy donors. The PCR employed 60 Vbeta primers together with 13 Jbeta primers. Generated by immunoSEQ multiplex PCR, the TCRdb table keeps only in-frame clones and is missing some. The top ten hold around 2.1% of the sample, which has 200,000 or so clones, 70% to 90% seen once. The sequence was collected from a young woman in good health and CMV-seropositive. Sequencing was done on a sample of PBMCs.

CDR3 sequence: CASSTLTGSNSPLHF. CDR3 DNA sequence: TGCGCCAGCAGCACCCTGACAGGGTCTAATTCACCCCTCCACTTT. The chain combines TRBV5-1 with TRBJ1-6; TRBD1 aligns across 7 bases. CDR1 and CDR2 (germline): SGHRS, YFSETQ. The length of the CDR3 is 15 residues. With V trimmed by 4 bases and J by 6 bases, 7 bases remained unmatched.